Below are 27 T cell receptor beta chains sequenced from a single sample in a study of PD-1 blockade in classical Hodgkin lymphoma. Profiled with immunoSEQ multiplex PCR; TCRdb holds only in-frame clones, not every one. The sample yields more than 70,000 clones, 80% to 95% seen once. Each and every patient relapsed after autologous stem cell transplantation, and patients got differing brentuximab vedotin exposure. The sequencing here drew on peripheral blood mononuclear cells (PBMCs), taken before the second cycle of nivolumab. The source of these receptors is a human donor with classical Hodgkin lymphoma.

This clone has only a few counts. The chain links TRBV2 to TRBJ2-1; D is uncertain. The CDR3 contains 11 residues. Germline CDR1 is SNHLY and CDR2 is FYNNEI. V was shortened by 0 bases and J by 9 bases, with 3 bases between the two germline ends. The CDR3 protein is CASSEAFEQFF. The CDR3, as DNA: TGTGCCAGCAGTGAAGCGTTTGAGCAGTTCTTC.

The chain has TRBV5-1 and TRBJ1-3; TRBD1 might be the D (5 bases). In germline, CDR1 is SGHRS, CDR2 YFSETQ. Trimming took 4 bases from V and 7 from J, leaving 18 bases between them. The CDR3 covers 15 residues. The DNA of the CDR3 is TGCGCCAGCAGCATCTCAGGGAGTCTCCAGAACACCATATATTTT. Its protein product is CASSISGSLQNTIYF.

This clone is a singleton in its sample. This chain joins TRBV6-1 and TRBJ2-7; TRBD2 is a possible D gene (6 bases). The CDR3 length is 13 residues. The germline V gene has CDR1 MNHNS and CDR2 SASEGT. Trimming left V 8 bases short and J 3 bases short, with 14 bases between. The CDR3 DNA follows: TGTGCCAGCCTACCTCCGGGACTCTACGAGCAGTACTTC. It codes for CASLPPGLYEQYF.

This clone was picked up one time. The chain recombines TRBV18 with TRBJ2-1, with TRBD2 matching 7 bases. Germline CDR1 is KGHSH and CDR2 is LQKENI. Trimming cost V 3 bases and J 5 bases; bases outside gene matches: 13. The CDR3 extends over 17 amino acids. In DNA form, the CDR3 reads TGTGCCAGCTCACCGCTGCTTGGGGGAGGGCCTAACAATGAGCAGTTCTTC. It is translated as CASSPLLGGGPNNEQFF. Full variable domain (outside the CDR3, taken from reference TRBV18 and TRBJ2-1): NAGVMQNPRHLVRRRGQEARLRCSPMKGHSHVYWYRQLPEEGLKFMVYLQKENIIDESGMPKERFSAEFPKEGPSILRIQQVVRGDSAAYFCASSPLLGGGPNNEQFFGPGTRLTVL.

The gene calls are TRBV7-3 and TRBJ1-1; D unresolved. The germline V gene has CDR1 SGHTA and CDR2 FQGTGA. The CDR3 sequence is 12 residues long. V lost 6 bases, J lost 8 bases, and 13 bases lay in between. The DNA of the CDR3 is TGTGCCAGCAGTCTTCCATATCAAGAAGCTTTCTTT. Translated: CASSLPYQEAFF.

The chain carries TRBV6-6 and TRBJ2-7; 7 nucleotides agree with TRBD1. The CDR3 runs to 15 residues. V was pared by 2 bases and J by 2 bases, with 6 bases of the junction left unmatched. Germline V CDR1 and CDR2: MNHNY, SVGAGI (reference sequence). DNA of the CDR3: TGTGCCAGCAGTTACCAGGGGGTTTCCACCTACGAGCAGTACTTC. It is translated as CASSYQGVSTYEQYF.

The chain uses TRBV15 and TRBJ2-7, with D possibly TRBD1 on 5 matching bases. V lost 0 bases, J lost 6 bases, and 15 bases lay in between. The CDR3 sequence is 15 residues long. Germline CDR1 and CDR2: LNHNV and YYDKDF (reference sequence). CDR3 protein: CATSRDRAGSGEQYF. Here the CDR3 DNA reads TGTGCCACCAGCAGAGATCGGGCAGGGTCGGGCGAGCAGTACTTC.

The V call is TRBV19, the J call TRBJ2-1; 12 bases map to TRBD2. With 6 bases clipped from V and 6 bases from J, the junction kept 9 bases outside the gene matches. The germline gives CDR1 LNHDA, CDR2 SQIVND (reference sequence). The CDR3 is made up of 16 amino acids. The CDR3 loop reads CASRTTLAGGPNEQFF. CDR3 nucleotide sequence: TGTGCCAGTAGAACAACTCTAGCGGGAGGGCCCAATGAGCAGTTCTTC.

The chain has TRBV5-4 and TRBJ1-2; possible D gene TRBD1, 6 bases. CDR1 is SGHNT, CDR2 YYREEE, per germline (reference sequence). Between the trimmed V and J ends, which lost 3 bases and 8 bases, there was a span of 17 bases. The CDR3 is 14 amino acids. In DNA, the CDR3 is TGTGCCAGCAGCTGGGATAATACAGGGAGAGGCTACACCTTC. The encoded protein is CASSWDNTGRGYTF.

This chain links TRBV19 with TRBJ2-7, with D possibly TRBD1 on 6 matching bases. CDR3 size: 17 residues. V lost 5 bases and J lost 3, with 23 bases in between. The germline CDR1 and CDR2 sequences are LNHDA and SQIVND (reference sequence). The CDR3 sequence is CASSLEGTPTKIYEQYF. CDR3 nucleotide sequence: TGTGCCAGTAGTCTCGAAGGGACACCAACCAAGATCTACGAGCAGTACTTC. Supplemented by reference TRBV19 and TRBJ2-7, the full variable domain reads DGGITQSPKYLFRKEGQNVTLSCEQNLNHDAMYWYRQDPGQGLRLIYYSQIVNDFQKGDIAEGYSVSREKKESFPLTVTSAQKNPTAFYLCASSLEGTPTKIYEQYFGPGTRLTVT.

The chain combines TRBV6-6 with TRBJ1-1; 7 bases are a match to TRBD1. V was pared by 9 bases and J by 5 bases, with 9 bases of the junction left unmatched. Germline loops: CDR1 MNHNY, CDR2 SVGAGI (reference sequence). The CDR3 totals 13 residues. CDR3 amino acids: CASSGRQGTEAFF. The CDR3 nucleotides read TGTGCCAGTAGTGGTCGACAGGGAACTGAAGCTTTCTTT.

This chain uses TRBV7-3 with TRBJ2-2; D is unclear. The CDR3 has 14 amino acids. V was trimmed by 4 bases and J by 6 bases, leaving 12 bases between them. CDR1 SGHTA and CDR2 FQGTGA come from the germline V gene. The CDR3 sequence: CASSSTWVAGELFF. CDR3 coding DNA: TGTGCCAGCAGCTCGACATGGGTCGCCGGGGAGCTGTTTTTT.

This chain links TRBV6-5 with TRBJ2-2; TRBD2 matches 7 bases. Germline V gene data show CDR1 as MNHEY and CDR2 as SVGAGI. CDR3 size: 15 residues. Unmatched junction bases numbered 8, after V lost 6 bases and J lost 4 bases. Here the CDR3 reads CASSPAGETTGELFF. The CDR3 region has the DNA TGTGCCAGCAGCCCCGCGGGAGAGACCACCGGGGAGCTGTTTTTT.

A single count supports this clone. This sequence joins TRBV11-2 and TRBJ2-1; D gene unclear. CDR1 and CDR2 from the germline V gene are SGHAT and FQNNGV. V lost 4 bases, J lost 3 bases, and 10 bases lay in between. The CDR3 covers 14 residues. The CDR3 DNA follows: TGTGCCAGCAGCTCGGAAGTGTTCTACAATGAGCAGTTCTTC. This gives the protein CASSSEVFYNEQFF.

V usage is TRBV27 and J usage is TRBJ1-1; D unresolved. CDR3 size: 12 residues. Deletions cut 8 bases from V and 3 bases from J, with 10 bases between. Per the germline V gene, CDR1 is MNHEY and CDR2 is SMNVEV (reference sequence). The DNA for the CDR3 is TGTGCCAGCCGCGAAAAGGACACTGAAGCTTTCTTT. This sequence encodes CASREKDTEAFF.

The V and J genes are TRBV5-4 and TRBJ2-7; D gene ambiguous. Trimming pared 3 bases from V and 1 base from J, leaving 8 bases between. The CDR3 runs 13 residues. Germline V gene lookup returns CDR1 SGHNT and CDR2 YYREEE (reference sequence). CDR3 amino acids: CASSWSSSYEQYF. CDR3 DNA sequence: TGTGCCAGCAGCTGGTCGTCTTCCTACGAGCAGTACTTC.

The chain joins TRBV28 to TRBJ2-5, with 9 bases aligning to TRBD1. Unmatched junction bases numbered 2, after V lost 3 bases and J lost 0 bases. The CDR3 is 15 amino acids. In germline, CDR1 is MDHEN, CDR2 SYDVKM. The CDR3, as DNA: TGTGCCAGCAGTTTGGGGGACAGGGACCAAGAGACCCAGTACTTC. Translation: CASSLGDRDQETQYF.

For the CDR3, the DNA is TGTGCCAGCCGGTACGGGCCCAATGAGCAGTTCTTC. Translated: CASRYGPNEQFF. The chain couples TRBV6-6 to TRBJ2-1, with no clear D. In germline, CDR1 is MNHNY, CDR2 SVGAGI (reference sequence). The V gene lost 8 bases and the J gene lost 6 bases, with 11 bases spanning the gap. CDR3 size: 12 residues.

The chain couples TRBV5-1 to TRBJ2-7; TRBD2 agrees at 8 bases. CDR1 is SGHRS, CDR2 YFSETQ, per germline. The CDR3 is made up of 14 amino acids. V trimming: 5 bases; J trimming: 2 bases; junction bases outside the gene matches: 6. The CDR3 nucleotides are TGCGCCAGCAGTGCAGCGGGAGTGACCTACGAGCAGTACTTC. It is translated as CASSAAGVTYEQYF.

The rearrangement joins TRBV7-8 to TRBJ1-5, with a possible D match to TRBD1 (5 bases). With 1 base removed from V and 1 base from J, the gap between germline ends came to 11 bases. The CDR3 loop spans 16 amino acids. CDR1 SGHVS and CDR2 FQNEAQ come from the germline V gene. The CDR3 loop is CASSLDSGLSNQPQHF. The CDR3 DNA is TGTGCCAGCAGCTTAGATTCGGGACTGAGCAATCAGCCCCAGCATTTT.

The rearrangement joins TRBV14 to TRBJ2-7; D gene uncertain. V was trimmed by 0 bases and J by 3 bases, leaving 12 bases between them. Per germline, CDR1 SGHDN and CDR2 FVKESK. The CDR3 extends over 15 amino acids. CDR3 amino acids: CASSQEIGIIYEQYF. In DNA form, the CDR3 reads TGTGCCAGCAGCCAAGAGATTGGGATAATCTACGAGCAGTACTTC.

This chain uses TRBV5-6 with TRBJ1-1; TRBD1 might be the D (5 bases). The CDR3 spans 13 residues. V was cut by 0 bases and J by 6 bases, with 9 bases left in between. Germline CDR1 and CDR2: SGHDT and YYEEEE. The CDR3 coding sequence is TGTGCCAGCAGCTTGGGGGCGGGGCCTGAAGCTTTCTTT. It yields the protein CASSLGAGPEAFF. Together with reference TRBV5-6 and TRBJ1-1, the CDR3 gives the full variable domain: DAGVTQSPTHLIKTRGQQVTLRCSPKSGHDTVSWYQQALGQGPQFIFQYYEEEERQRGNFPDRFSGHQFPNYSSELNVNALLLGDSALYLCASSLGAGPEAFFGQGTRLTVV.

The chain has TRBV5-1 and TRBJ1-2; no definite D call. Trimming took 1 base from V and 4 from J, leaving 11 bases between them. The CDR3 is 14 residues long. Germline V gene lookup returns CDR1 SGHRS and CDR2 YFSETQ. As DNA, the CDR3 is TGCGCCAGCAGCTTGAAGCCAGGTCCCTATGGCTACACCTTC. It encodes CASSLKPGPYGYTF.

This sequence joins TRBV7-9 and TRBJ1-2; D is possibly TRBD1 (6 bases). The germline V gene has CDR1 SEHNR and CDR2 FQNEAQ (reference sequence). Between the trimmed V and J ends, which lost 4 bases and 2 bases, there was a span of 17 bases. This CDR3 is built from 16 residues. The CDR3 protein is CASSSSGTRTNYGYTF. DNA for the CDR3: TGTGCCAGCAGCTCCAGTGGGACAAGAACCAACTATGGCTACACCTTC.

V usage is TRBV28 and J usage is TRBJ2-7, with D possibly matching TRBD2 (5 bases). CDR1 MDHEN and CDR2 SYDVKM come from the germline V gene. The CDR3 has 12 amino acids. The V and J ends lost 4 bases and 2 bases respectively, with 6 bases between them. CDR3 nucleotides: TGTGCCAGCAGTTCGGGAACCTACGAGCAGTACTTC. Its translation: CASSSGTYEQYF. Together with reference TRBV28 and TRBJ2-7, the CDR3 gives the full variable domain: DVKVTQSSRYLVKRTGEKVFLECVQDMDHENMFWYRQDPGLGLRLIYFSYDVKMKEKGDIPEGYSVSREKKERFSLILESASTNQTSMYLCASSSGTYEQYFGPGTRLTVT.

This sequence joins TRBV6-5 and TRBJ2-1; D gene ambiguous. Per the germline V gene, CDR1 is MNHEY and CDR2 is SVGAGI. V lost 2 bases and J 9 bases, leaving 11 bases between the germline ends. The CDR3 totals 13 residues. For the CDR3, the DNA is TGTGCCAGCAGTTACGCTACAGAGACTGAGCAGTTCTTC. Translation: CASSYATETEQFF.

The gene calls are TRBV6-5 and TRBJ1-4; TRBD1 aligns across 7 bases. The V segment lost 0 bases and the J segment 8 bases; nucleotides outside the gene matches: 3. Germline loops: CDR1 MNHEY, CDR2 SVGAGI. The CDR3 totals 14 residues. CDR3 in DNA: TGTGCCAGCAGTTACTCGAACAGGGGCGAAAAACTGTTTTTT. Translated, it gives CASSYSNRGEKLFF.